This paragraph reports one T cell receptor beta chain. The antigen remains undetermined. These data are taken from a study of OX40 agonist ivuxolimab in advanced cancers. Overall study results and limits: Expanded clones were, on average, more numerous in CD8+ T cells than in CD4+. Clonal expansion from baseline to week 6 occurred in both CD4+ and CD8+ T cells.

Clones were sequenced by immunoSEQ multiplex PCR, and TCRdb holds only the in-frame ones, with some missing. The table lists 30,000 or so clones, roughly 84% of them singletons. CDR3 length equals 13 residues. CDR1 LNHNV and CDR2 YYDKDF come from the germline V gene (reference sequence). The junction had 3 bases not matched to a gene; V was cut back by 8 bases and J by 7 bases. The chain is built from TRBV15 and TRBJ1-6; 9 bases line up with TRBD1. Sequenced here: CD4+ or CD8+ T cells sorted from blood, sampled in a trial of the OX40 agonist ivuxolimab. The clonotype was recovered from an adult with an advanced solid tumor such as melanoma, head and neck, liver or kidney cancer. The CDR3 region has the DNA TGTGCCACCGGGGACAGGGACAATTCACCCCTCCACTTT. It translates to CATGDRDNSPLHF.